The clone carrying this TCR beta chain came up once. Its antigen is as yet unknown. These data originate in a study of cytomegalovirus exposure and HLA in healthy donors. Trimming took 7 bases from V and 4 from J; bases not matched to a gene: 4. The CDR3 extends over 13 amino acids. The germline V gene encodes CDR1 MNHEY and CDR2 SMNVEV (reference sequence). Study-level points and caveats: Immune exposure information comprised only CMV serostatus.

13 Jbeta primers and 60 Vbeta primers were used for the PCR. Profiling relied on immunoSEQ multiplex PCR, and the TCRdb table lists in-frame clones only, not all of them. In the table there are approximately 140,000 clones, over 60% of which are singletons. The sample was PBMCs. The clonotype was recovered from a female donor in good health and CMV-seronegative. The chain recombines TRBV27 with TRBJ2-1, with TRBD1 matching over 7 bases. The CDR3 coding sequence is TGTGCCAGCACCCGGGACAGATACAATGAGCAGTTCTTC. Protein sequence: CASTRDRYNEQFF.